This T cell receptor (beta chain) comes out of a study of control samples from healthy donors and cancer patients. Using immunoSEQ multiplex PCR, the repertoire was profiled, and TCRdb retains in-frame clones only, with some absent. The table includes approximately 150,000 clones, about 91% detected once. CDR1 KGHSH and CDR2 LQKENI come from the germline V gene. With 1 base clipped from V and 5 bases from J, the junction kept 4 bases outside the gene matches. The CDR3 loop spans 14 amino acids. The chain employs TRBV18 and TRBJ2-5, with 7 bases fitting TRBD1. The TCR originated in a woman in her thirties or forties in good health. The source material was blood. The CDR3: CASSPRQGVETQYF. The CDR3 DNA is TGTGCCAGCTCACCACGGCAGGGGGTCGAGACCCAGTACTTC.